This entry features one T cell receptor beta chain sequence. Its antigen is still unknown. No qualities accompany the bases; no much larger clone lies one base away. The record originates from a study of cytomegalovirus exposure and HLA in healthy donors (dated by TCRdb to about 2017). Regarding the research as a whole: In an earlier analysis of 450 to 750 of the donors, 276 Gb of sequence data and some 100 million unique TCR beta sequences from 180 million or so T cells were reported. In an earlier analysis of 500 to 650 of the donors, high-throughput TCR beta sequencing was used to judge whether each TCR beta V gene segment behaved as functional or pseudogenic. Across about 370 genotyped donors of the cohort, an average of 235,054 unique TCR beta nucleotide sequences per donor were sequenced, and roughly 17% of those sequences were non-productive. Donor age, sex, ethnicity and CMV serostatus were collected together with the repertoire data. An early release that covered 640 HLA-typed donors contained approximately 300 gigabases of sequencing data and around 80 million unique TCR sequences. A later analysis re-examined previously published TCR beta repertoires from more than 600 donors and added high-resolution HLA genotyping to investigate patterns of TCR occurrence. The number of typed donors differed by locus: roughly 629-640 for A, B, C, DRB1 and DQB1; 500 to 550 for DQA1; 600 to 610 for DPA1; and roughly 470 for DPB1. The study aimed to test whether cataloging public T cell receptors could reveal signatures of past pathogen exposure. In the later analysis, no new phenotypic data were used to find candidate immune exposures; instead, reliance was placed on TCR beta sequences and their occurrence across donors. High-throughput TCR immunosequencing, statistical association of individual TCRs with disease status, and machine learning were combined to predict cytomegalovirus infection status. In addition to the first cohort of 500 to 850 subjects, a separate validation cohort of 130 or so different subjects was used. Every discovery cohort repertoire had been produced on one sequencing platform. The study used immunosequencing to profile the T cell repertoires of approximately 640 subjects and linked those repertoires to cytomegalovirus serostatus. HLA typing included class I and class II loci at four-digit resolution. A later genetic analysis took genome-wide SNP genotypes for about three fifths of the roughly 700 donors and used that subset as a discovery cohort. The genetic ancestry cluster associated with self-reported Caucasian donors included 81% of the 300 to 450 genotyped donors. Roughly five DR-DQ haplotypes were handled as single units for association and clustering because linkage in the cohort was strong.

What the research found in general, with its limitations: A later analysis associated 16,951 TCR beta sequences with specific HLA alleles at a false discovery rate of 0.05. CMV serostatus was the only immune exposure information available for the cohort. In a later genetic analysis, fewer N-insertions in productive TCRs were reported among donors in an Asian-associated ancestry cluster than the roughly 640-donor mean. A further reported finding was that TCR beta sequences accurately predicted the HLA-A and HLA-B alleles for most subjects in the first cohort. A later analysis found that HLA-associated TCR beta chains were more clonally expanded and had lower generation probabilities than equally common non-associated chains. The study gave a list of 150 to 200 TCR beta chains associated with cytomegalovirus. Linkage disequilibrium might explain the correlated functional status among segregating V segments, but an unknown experimental factor could not be ruled out. A cluster of highly shared sequence variants was judged likely to represent a technical artifact of the sequencing pipeline. In this cohort, only TCR beta chains were sequenced, and detectable features were limited by the absence of alpha or paired-chain data. A later analysis found that TCR association rates varied across HLA loci, with DRB1 alleles showing the most associated TCRs and HLA-C alleles the fewest. Broadly in line with IMGT annotations, most TCR beta V segments showed up in productive rearrangements about 90% or about 30% of the time in an earlier analysis of under 700 of the donors. Across donors, most TCR sequences were observed very rarely, whereas some public TCRs were present in many individuals. According to a later analysis, most CMV-associated TCR beta chains appeared to be HLA-restricted, and the HLA associations seemed to be driven largely by CMV exposure. When HLA alleles, especially DR and DQ, strongly co-occurred, attributing TCR associations to individual alleles was difficult. The authors suggested that the approach could potentially be generalized to other disease states and immunological phenotypes. V-gene and J-gene trimming of TCR beta chains was associated with a missense DCLRE1C variant in a later genetic analysis, and the association was replicated in an independent cohort. Cytomegalovirus status was reported to be diagnosed by the classifier with high specificity and sensitivity in both the original and validation cohorts. Because HLA typing was missing for some donors at each locus, association tests included only the typed subset. Approximately 18 rarely observed V segments, including chromosome 9 orphons, were excluded from the earlier analysis of several hundred of the donors because counts were too low. Sequencing depth was assumed to be roughly uniform across donors in the presence/absence analyses, though that assumption may not hold. In vitro tests confirmed that a few of the cytomegalovirus-associated TCR beta chains recognize cytomegalovirus antigens. In a later analysis, several top co-occurrence clusters were reported to appear linked to parvovirus B19, influenza, CMV and Epstein-Barr virus.

In total, fewer than 750 healthy bone marrow donors made up the cohort. All cohort members were sampled while nominally healthy, although unrecorded immune exposures were likely present. The donor was CMV seronegative and belonged to the group of 352 seronegative cohort members. Each donor provided a peripheral blood sample, and peripheral blood mononuclear cells were used for TCR beta sequencing. The Qiagen DNeasy Blood Extraction Kit was used to extract genomic DNA from the blood cell samples. The library was produced with the immunoSEQ multiplex PCR assay. For the multiplex PCR, a mixture combining 60 forward primers for TCR Vbeta segments and 13 reverse primers for TCR Jbeta segments was used. The CDR3 region of rearranged TCR beta genes was amplified from genomic DNA with a multiplex PCR assay. The Illumina HiSeq System was used to sequence the amplified TCR beta libraries as 87-base-pair reads. On the study's bioinformatics: Across the 600 to 700 repertoires, a later analysis counted approximately 75 million unique TCR beta chains, around 11 million of which were shared by at least two donors. Raw reads were error-corrected and collapsed into unique sequences with a nearest-neighbor algorithm that merged closely related sequences to remove PCR and sequencing errors. Alignment of CDR3 sequences to IMGT reference sequences was used to assign V, D and J gene segments. For a sequence to be retained, at least a six-nucleotide match to both a V gene segment and a J gene segment was required. A rearrangement counted as productive if the CDR3 had no stop codons and remained in frame with V and J, and every other rearrangement counted as non-productive. CDR3 was defined by IMGT convention, running from the second conserved V-encoded cysteine to the conserved J-encoded phenylalanine. The earlier analysis of approximately 500 of the donors excluded sequences that lacked an unambiguous match to a single V gene segment. In an earlier analysis of approximately 560 of the donors, a V segment was called functional when productive rearrangements were above 56.7%, and segregating when the standard deviation between donors exceeded 5%. A statistical classification framework was built for diagnosing cytomegalovirus status from the catalog of TCR beta chain sequences. A later analysis assigned V and J genes by comparing TCR nucleotide sequences with IMGT/GENE-DB human TR gene sequences. Using the TCRdist pipeline, a later analysis assigned CDR3 sequences along with most-parsimonious VDJ recombination scenarios. In a later analysis, each TCR beta chain was defined by its CDR3 amino acid sequence together with its V-gene family, and reads without a unique V-gene family were excluded. In a later analysis, 450 to 600 highly shared, low-generation-probability nucleotide sequences were removed to address suspected cross-contamination and a sequencing artifact. In a later analysis, a clonal expansion index for each public chain was calculated from normalized within-repertoire ranks of inferred template counts. In a later analysis, generation probabilities were computed using a VDJ recombination model fitted to out-of-frame rearrangements, and the results were checked against IGoR. A later analysis scored TCR-TCR, TCR-HLA and TCR-CMV co-occurrence with hypergeometric tests, applying a repertoire-size bias correction to TCR pairs. To estimate false discovery rates, a later analysis permuted the HLA or CMV assignments 20 times. A later analysis grouped co-occurring TCRs with DBSCAN, adding TCRdist sequence similarity when clustering within HLA-allele-positive subsets. For co-occurrence clustering, repertoires with fewer than 30,000 or more than 120,000 public chains were excluded, along with five repertoires with anomalous nucleotide sharing. TCRdb's version of the immuneACCESS table is confined to in-frame rearrangements and falls short of the full clone set. An unresolved V gene accounts for under half of the shortfall where checked; the remainder is of unknown origin. Clonal size and the V and J genes are those of that table, whereas D and trimming came from the DNA. A total of about 110,000 clones appear in this sample, around 86% of them only once. Around 2.1% of the sample comes from the top ten.

Source material: PBMCs. The TCR was taken from a woman in her twenties or thirties in good health and CMV-seronegative.

The DNA is as follows: TGTGCCAGCAGCTTTGTCGCGGGAGCCCACGAGCAGTACTTC. It is translated as CASSFVAGAHEQYF. The receptor chain draws on TRBV11-2 and TRBJ2-7, with 7 bases in between that match TRBD2. Here V drops 3 bases and J drops 5 bases, and the junction holds 7 bases not matched to any gene. Per the germline V gene, SGHAT is the CDR1 and FQNNGV is the CDR2. Including cysteine and phenylalanine, the CDR3 has 14 amino acids. CDR3 DNA only is kept here, 42 bases in frame from base 1. The full variable domain, with segments outside the CDR3 supplied by the reference TRBV11-2 and TRBJ2-7 proteins, appears as EAGVAQSPRYKIIEKRQSVAFWCNPISGHATLYWYQQILGQGPKLLIQFQNNGVVDDSQLPKDRFSAERLKGVDSTLKIQPAKLEDSAVYLCASSFVAGAHEQYFGPGTRLTVT.